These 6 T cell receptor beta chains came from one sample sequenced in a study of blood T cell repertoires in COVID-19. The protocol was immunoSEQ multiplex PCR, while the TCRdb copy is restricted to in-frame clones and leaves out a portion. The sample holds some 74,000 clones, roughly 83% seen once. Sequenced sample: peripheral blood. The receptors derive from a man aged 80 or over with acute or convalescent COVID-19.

CDR3 region: CASRPQGISGGYTF. The DNA for the CDR3 is TGTGCCAGCAGGCCTCAGGGGATTTCGGGTGGCTACACCTTC. This rearrangement joins TRBV27 to TRBJ1-2; the D gene is possibly TRBD1 (6 bases). The ends were cut back, 6 bases at V and 7 bases at J, with 18 bases in the middle. CDR1 is MNHEY and CDR2 is SMNVEV in the germline V gene (reference sequence). The CDR3 has 14 residues.

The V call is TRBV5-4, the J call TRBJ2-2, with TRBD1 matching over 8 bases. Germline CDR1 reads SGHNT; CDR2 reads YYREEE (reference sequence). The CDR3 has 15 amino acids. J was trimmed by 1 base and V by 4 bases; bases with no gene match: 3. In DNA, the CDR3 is TGTGCCAGCAGCCGAGGACAGGGGAACACCGGGGAGCTGTTTTTT. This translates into CASSRGQGNTGELFF.

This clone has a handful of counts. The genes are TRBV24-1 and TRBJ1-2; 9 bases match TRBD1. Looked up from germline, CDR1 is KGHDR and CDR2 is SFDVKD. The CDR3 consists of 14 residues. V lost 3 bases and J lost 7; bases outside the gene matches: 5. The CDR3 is CATSDPGTGFGYTF. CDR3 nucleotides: TGTGCCACCAGTGATCCCGGGACAGGGTTTGGCTACACCTTC.

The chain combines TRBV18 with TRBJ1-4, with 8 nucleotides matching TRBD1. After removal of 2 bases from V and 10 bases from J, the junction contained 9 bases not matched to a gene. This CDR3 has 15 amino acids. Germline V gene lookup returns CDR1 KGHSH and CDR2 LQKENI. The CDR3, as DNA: TGTGCCAGCTCACCATCTCCAGGGGGCGCAGGAAAACTGTTTTTT. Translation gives CASSPSPGGAGKLFF. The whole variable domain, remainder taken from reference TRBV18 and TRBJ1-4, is NAGVMQNPRHLVRRRGQEARLRCSPMKGHSHVYWYRQLPEEGLKFMVYLQKENIIDESGMPKERFSAEFPKEGPSILRIQQVVRGDSAAYFCASSPSPGGAGKLFFGSGTQLSVL.

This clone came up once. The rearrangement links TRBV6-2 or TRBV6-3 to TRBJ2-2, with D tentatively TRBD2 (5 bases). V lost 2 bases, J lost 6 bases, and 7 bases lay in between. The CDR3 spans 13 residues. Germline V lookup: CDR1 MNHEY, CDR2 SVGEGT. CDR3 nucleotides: TGTGCCAGCAGTTACAAACTAGCCGGGGAGCTGTTTTTT. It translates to CASSYKLAGELFF.

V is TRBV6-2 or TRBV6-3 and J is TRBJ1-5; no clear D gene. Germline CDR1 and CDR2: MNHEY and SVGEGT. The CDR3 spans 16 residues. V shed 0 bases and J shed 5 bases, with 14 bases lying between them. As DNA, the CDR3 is TGTGCCAGCAGTTACTCGACGGTTCTGGGAGATCAGCCCCAGCATTTT. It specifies CASSYSTVLGDQPQHF.